Listed below are T cell receptor beta chains from one sample, sequenced in a study of beta chain features in type 1 diabetes. TCRdb's table, derived via immunoSEQ multiplex PCR, lists solely in-frame clones and lacks some. This table holds fewer than 900,000 clones, about a sixth found once. Sequencing input: naive CD4+ T cells from blood. The receptors here all came from a woman between 18 and 30 years old in good health. CDR3s include the opening cysteine and the closing phenylalanine or tryptophan. The order of the fields is D gene, J gene, V gene, clone size, CDR3 DNA, CDR3 protein. A D gene is named only where the DNA matches it firmly. A clone size is listed for some rows: how often the clone was seen (once, few, many), or a class if it is expanded.

>NA|TRBJ2-5|TRBV5-6|NA
TGTGCCAGCAGCTCCTGGGGAGATGAGACCCAGTACTTC
CASSSWGDETQYF
>NA|TRBJ1-1|TRBV28|NA
TGTGCCAGCAGTTTAATGGCGTCACCCAGGACCCTCTTT
CASSLMASPRTLF
>TRBD1|TRBJ1-1|TRBV28|NA
TGTGCCAGCAGTTTATTACAGGGGGGGACTGAAGCTTTCTTT
CASSLLQGGTEAFF
>TRBD1|TRBJ2-6|TRBV15|NA
TGTGCCACCAGCCCCCGGACAGGGTTATCCTCTGGGGCCAACGTCCTGACTTTC
CATSPRTGLSSGANVLTF
>NA|TRBJ2-1|TRBV7-2|NA
TGTGCCAGCAGCTTATCTTTTGGAGCGGACTACAATGAGCAGTTCTTC
CASSLSFGADYNEQFF
>NA|TRBJ2-3|TRBV5-1|NA
TGCGCCAGCAGCAAACCCGACAGCCTCGGCACAGATACGCAGTATTTT
CASSKPDSLGTDTQYF
>NA|TRBJ1-4|TRBV9|few
TGTGCCAGCAGCGTAGGTTTGGAGGCAACTAATGAAAAACTGTTTTTT
CASSVGLEATNEKLFF
>NA|TRBJ2-3|TRBV19|few
TGTGCCAGTAGTACCGGAGCAGATACGCAGTATTTT
CASSTGADTQYF
>NA|TRBJ2-2|TRBV4-3|few
TGCGCCAGCAGCCAAGATGTCGGGGGCCCCGGGGAGCTGTTTTTT
CASSQDVGGPGELFF
>TRBD2|TRBJ2-1|TRBV6-6|few
TGTGCCAGCAGTTTACTAGCGGGAGGGCCCAATGAGCAGTTCTTC
CASSLLAGGPNEQFF
>TRBD1|TRBJ2-5|TRBV25-1|few
TGTGCCAGCAGTGAAATAGGGGGCTGGCAAGAGACCCAGTACTTC
CASSEIGGWQETQYF
>NA|TRBJ2-1|TRBV15|NA
TGTGCCACCAGCAGAGCACAGCCCAACAATGAGCAGTTCTTC
CATSRAQPNNEQFF
>TRBD2|TRBJ2-7|TRBV27|few
TGTGCCAGCAGTAAGGAGCGGGAGCCCGCTTGGGGCTCCTACGAGCAGTACTTC
CASSKEREPAWGSYEQYF
>TRBD2|TRBJ2-1|TRBV28|few
TGTGCCAGCAGGCCCTTGAGGAAGTGGGCTAGCGGGACCAATGAGCAGTTCTTC
CASRPLRKWASGTNEQFF
>TRBD2|TRBJ2-1|TRBV5-1|NA
TGCGCCAGCAGTCGGGGGACTAGTTGGAATGAGCAGTTCTTC
CASSRGTSWNEQFF
>TRBD2|TRBJ2-7|TRBV2|NA
TGTGCCAGCAGTGAAGCCGGGACTAGCGGGAGCTACGAGCAGTACTTC
CASSEAGTSGSYEQYF
>NA|TRBJ2-5|TRBV7-9|few
TGTGCCAGCAGTCTGGTGGCGATCCAAGAGACCCAGTACTTC
CASSLVAIQETQYF
>TRBD2|TRBJ2-5|TRBV10-3|NA
TGTGCCATCAGTGAGTCTGAGAGGACTAGAATGGCCCAGTACTTC
CAISESERTRMAQYF
>TRBD2|TRBJ2-7|TRBV28|few
TGTGCCAGCACCCTCAGTGCGGGAGGCGACTACGAGCAGTACTTC
CASTLSAGGDYEQYF
>NA|TRBJ2-7|TRBV18|NA
TGTGCCAGCTCACCGGGCAGGGGATCGTACGAGCAGTACTTC
CASSPGRGSYEQYF
>NA|TRBJ2-4|TRBV11-2|few
TGTGCCAGCAGATCAGTCAAGGGTAAGGAGGAAGCCAAAAACATTCAGTACTTC
CASRSVKGKEEAKNIQYF
>NA|TRBJ1-1|TRBV7-8|NA
TGTGCCAGCAGCTTATTGGAGCGGAACACTGAAGCTTTCTTT
CASSLLERNTEAFF
>TRBD1|TRBJ2-7|TRBV4-3|NA
TGCGCCAGCAGCCAAGAAGGGGCAGGGGGTCTTAAAGAGCAGTACTTC
CASSQEGAGGLKEQYF
>NA|TRBJ1-2|TRBV19|few
TGTGCCAGTTCGACCGACCCCTCCGTGAGTGGCTACACCTTC
CASSTDPSVSGYTF
>TRBD1|TRBJ2-7|TRBV11-2|few
TGTGCCAGCAGCCCGAGGACAGGGAGCTTCGAGCAGTACTTC
CASSPRTGSFEQYF
>NA|TRBJ1-1|TRBV29-1|NA
TGCAGCCAAACCACTCAGAAACGAGAAGCTTTCTTT
CSQTTQKREAFF
>NA|TRBJ1-1|TRBV7-3|few
TGTGCCAGCAGCTTAACCCCTCGGGGGGGTTTGGCTTTCTTT
CASSLTPRGGLAFF
>NA|TRBJ1-2|TRBV15|few
TGTGCCACCAGCAGAGATGGAACAGGGCGTAGGGGTGGCTACACCTTC
CATSRDGTGRRGGYTF